This entry is about one T cell receptor (beta chain). No antigen is known for it. The CDR3 is 13 residues long. V lost 1 base and J lost 4, with 9 bases in between. Germline CDR1 and CDR2: SGHRS and YFSETQ. This sample was included in a study of CD8+ T cells in alopecia areata. Study results and limitations: Treatment with tofacitinib significantly lowered scalp clonality and reduced expanded CD8+ clones among the top 100. It was lesional scalp, especially alopecia totalis/universalis, that showed higher clonality than normal scalp. Numerous expanded lesional clones remained in scalp and blood during tofacitinib.

The treatment: oral pan-JAK inhibitor, 5-10 mg twice daily. Reverse transcribed after extraction, RNA yielded cDNA as the sequencing template. Sequenced by immunoSEQ multiplex PCR; TCRdb stores in-frame clones only, minus some. The profile shows around 200,000 clones, roughly 61% of them singletons. The V and J genes are TRBV5-1 and TRBJ2-7; D remains unclear. The sequencing here drew on CD8+ T cells sorted from blood, taken at week 24, from a patient treated with tofacitinib. The receptor comes from a human donor with alopecia areata. CDR3 nucleotides: TGCGCCAGCAGCTTGATTGGCAGTTACGAGCAGTACTTC. It encodes CASSLIGSYEQYF.